Each of the 5 T cell receptor beta chains below was sequenced from the same sample in a study of PD-L1 blockade in urothelial cancer. Method: immunoSEQ multiplex PCR; TCRdb's copy keeps in-frame clones and lacks some. The sample holds about 52,000 clones; around 84% are singletons and the top ten take 1% to 1.5%. Time point of the sample: pretreatment peripheral blood. Specimen: PBMCs, collected around atezolizumab (anti-PD-L1) treatment. The receptors shown here come from a man aged 50-60 years with urothelial cancer.

The chain has TRBV5-5 and TRBJ2-1; D is possibly TRBD1 (6 bases). Germline loops: CDR1 SGHKS, CDR2 YYEKEE (reference sequence). Trimming stripped 0 bases from V and 2 bases from J, with 21 bases between. The length of the CDR3 is 19 residues. The CDR3 here is CASSLALGGGRFTYNEQFF. The CDR3, as DNA: TGTGCCAGCAGCTTGGCCTTAGGGGGTGGGCGGTTTACCTACAATGAGCAGTTCTTC.

Concerning this clone itself: Other DNA sequences in the same sample also yield this CDR3. The chain combines TRBV6-1 with TRBJ2-7; the D gene is possibly TRBD2 (6 bases). The CDR3 has 14 residues. Germline CDR1 reads MNHNS; CDR2 reads SASEGT. The V and J ends lost 2 bases and 3 bases respectively, with 11 bases between them. The CDR3 nucleotides are TGTGCCAGCAGTGAACGGGGGTGGGGCTACGAGCAGTACTTC. This sequence encodes CASSERGWGYEQYF.

The rearrangement joins TRBV27 to TRBJ1-2; 10 nucleotides align to TRBD1. Germline V gene sequence: CDR1 MNHEY, CDR2 SMNVEV (reference sequence). The CDR3 extends over 15 amino acids. The junction had 2 bases not matched to a gene; V was cut back by 2 bases and J by 2 bases. The CDR3 loop is CASSLEGQGNYGYTF. Here the CDR3 DNA reads TGTGCCAGCAGTTTAGAGGGACAGGGGAACTATGGCTACACCTTC.

The rearrangement links TRBV9 to TRBJ2-6, with no clear D. V lost 0 bases and J 0 bases, leaving 16 bases between the germline ends. CDR1 and CDR2 (germline): SGDLS, YYNGEE. This CDR3 has 19 amino acids. In nucleotides, the CDR3 is TGTGCCAGCAGCGTAGTCGCAGGTCCCTCCTACTCTGGGGCCAACGTCCTGACTTTC. Translation: CASSVVAGPSYSGANVLTF.

The chain carries TRBV4-3 and TRBJ2-7; no clear D. The CDR3 is 15 residues long. CDR1 and CDR2 from the germline V gene are LGHNA and YSLEER. The V end was cut by 1 base, the J end by 0 bases, with 10 bases between. The CDR3 reads CASSQGGGSSYEQYF. For the CDR3, the DNA is TGCGCCAGCAGCCAAGGTGGTGGCTCCTCCTACGAGCAGTACTTC.